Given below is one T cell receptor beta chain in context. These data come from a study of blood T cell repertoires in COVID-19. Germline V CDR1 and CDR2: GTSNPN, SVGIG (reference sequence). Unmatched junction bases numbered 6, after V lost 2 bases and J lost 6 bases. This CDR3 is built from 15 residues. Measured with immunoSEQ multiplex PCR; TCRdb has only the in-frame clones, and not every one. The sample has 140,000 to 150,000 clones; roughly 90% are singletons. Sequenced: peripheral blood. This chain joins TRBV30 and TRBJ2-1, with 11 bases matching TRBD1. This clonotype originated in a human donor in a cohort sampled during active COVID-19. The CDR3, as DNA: TGTGCCTGGAGTAGGGGACAGGGGGGGTCCAATGAGCAGTTCTTC. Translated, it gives CAWSRGQGGSNEQFF.